This TCR beta chain emerged from a study of identical twins. The study, taken as a whole, reports: Cord blood's abundant beta clonotypes had fewer insertions, unlike memory repertoires. Within twin pairs, the out-of-frame alpha sequences they shared showed excess low generation probability. There was more out-of-frame TCR alpha sharing in monozygotic twins than models estimated.

This clonotype has ten or more counts. The antigen is undetermined. TCRdb called the 5' RACE reads again in MiXCR, with one record for every CDR3 protein. The sample consists of 150,000 or so distinct CDR3 sequences, around 3.5% of them appearing once. Sequenced material: memory T cells sorted from blood. This clonotype was sampled from a man between 18 and 35 years old in good health.

This CDR3 reads CASSLDEGEQFF. The CDR3 nucleotides read TGCGCCAGCAGCTTGGATGAGGGGGAGCAGTTCTTC. This chain uses TRBV5-1 with TRBJ2-1; D is perhaps TRBD1 or TRBD2 (5 bases each). The CDR3 spans 12 residues. The ends were cut back, 0 bases at V and 10 bases at J, with 8 bases in the middle. The germline V gene encodes CDR1 SGHRS and CDR2 YFSETQ.